The clone carrying this T cell receptor (beta chain) was seen many times. The data stem from a study of T cells in Graves' hyperthyroidism and ophthalmopathy. RNA transcripts served as the template for amplifying TCR beta CDR3 regions. Using the HTBI primer set, a first-round RT-PCR was run on the TCR CDR3. One entry per CDR3 protein, called by TCRdb with MiXCR from the multiplex PCR reads. The sample lists about 300,000 distinct CDR3 sequences, roughly 19% occurring once. Trimming took 6 bases from V and 6 from J, leaving 8 bases between them. CDR3 length equals 10 residues. CDR1 is DFQATT, CDR2 SNEGSKA, per germline (reference sequence).

The chain has TRBV20-1 and TRBJ1-1; D remains ambiguous. This clonotype was obtained from a man aged 50-60 years with Graves' ophthalmopathy. Sequenced input: blood. Written as DNA, the CDR3 is TGCAGTGCCCGGGCCTCTGAAGCTTTCTTT. Translated, it gives CSARASEAFF.